A selection of T cell receptor beta chains follows, all from one sample in a study of CD8+ T cells in alopecia areata. Libraries were prepared by immunoSEQ multiplex PCR; TCRdb keeps only in-frame clonotypes and omits some of them. This sample has about 110,000 clones, with 45% to 60% found just once. The specimen was NKG2D-low CD8+ T cells sorted from blood. The receptors stem from a human donor with alopecia areata. The CDR3 runs from the conserved cysteine through the conserved F or W. D genes are given only for firm matches. Clone sizes are given selectively: once, few, many, or a class where the clone is expanded.

D gene	clone size	V gene	J gene	CDR3 length	CDR3 DNA	CDR3 protein
.	.	TRBV6-5	TRBJ2-1	13	TGTGCCAGCAGTTACCGCAGTTACAATGAGCAGTTCTTC	CASSYRSYNEQFF
.	.	TRBV27	TRBJ2-7	15	TGTGCCAGCAGTCCTACCCCCTCTTCCTCCTACGAGCAGTACTTC	CASSPTPSSSYEQYF
.	few	TRBV19	TRBJ2-7	12	TGTGCCAGTCCGGGACATGACTACGAGCAGTACTTC	CASPGHDYEQYF
.	.	TRBV29-1	TRBJ1-1	13	TGCAGCGTTGAATCGCACACAAACACTGAAGCTTTCTTT	CSVESHTNTEAFF
TRBD2	many	TRBV6-4	TRBJ2-3	14	TGTGCCAGCAGTGCTAGCGGGGGCACAGATACGCAGTATTTT	CASSASGGTDTQYF
.	.	TRBV29-1	TRBJ1-2	16	TGCAGCGTTGTTCTGGTCTGGGGGGACACCGACTATGGCTACACCTTC	CSVVLVWGDTDYGYTF
TRBD2	.	TRBV5-4	TRBJ2-7	14	TGTGCCAGCAGCTTCTATGGACTAGCGGTCGAGCAGTACTTC	CASSFYGLAVEQYF
TRBD2	.	TRBV10-2	TRBJ2-7	17	TGCGCCAGCAGTGAGTCGGGGGTACTAGCGGGCAACTACGAGCAGTACTTC	CASSESGVLAGNYEQYF
.	.	TRBV27	TRBJ2-3	13	TGTGCCAGCAGTTTAGAATCTAGGGATACGCAGTATTTT	CASSLESRDTQYF
TRBD2	.	TRBV5-1	TRBJ2-7	15	TGCGCCAGCAGCTCCACTAGCGGGGGATCCTACGAGCAGTACTTC	CASSSTSGGSYEQYF
.	.	TRBV15	TRBJ1-4	17	TGTGCCACCAGCAGAGATTCCATCTGGGATTGGTCCGAAAAACTGTTTTTT	CATSRDSIWDWSEKLFF
.	.	TRBV28	TRBJ2-7	12	TGTGCCAGCAGCCAGGACTCCTACGAGCAGTACTTC	CASSQDSYEQYF
.	.	TRBV7-8	TRBJ2-5	14	TGTGCCAGCAGCCTTGCTGGCCCCAAAGAGACCCAGTACTTC	CASSLAGPKETQYF
TRBD2	.	TRBV11-2	TRBJ2-7	15	TGTGCCAGCAGCTTACGAGTAGCGGGAGGAGACGAGCAGTACTTC	CASSLRVAGGDEQYF
.	.	TRBV11-2	TRBJ2-5	13	TGTGCCAGCAGCTGGGACTCACAAGAGACCCAGTACTTC	CASSWDSQETQYF
.	.	TRBV7-3	TRBJ2-3	17	TGTGCCAGCAGCTTACTGTCCTCGGGCAGAAGCACAGATACGCAGTATTTT	CASSLLSSGRSTDTQYF
TRBD2	.	TRBV9	TRBJ2-5	14	TGTGCCAGCACCGGGGGAGGGAGCCAAGAGACCCAGTACTTC	CASTGGGSQETQYF
.	few	TRBV7-9	TRBJ1-2	12	TGTGCCAGCAGCTTGCGGGGGGCCGGCTACACCTTC	CASSLRGAGYTF
.	few	TRBV18	TRBJ1-2	13	TGTGCCAGCTCACTTTCACCTCACTATGGCTACACCTTC	CASSLSPHYGYTF
.	.	TRBV28	TRBJ2-7	15	TGTGCCAGCAGTTCCAGAGACATGCGAACGTACGAGCAGTACTTC	CASSSRDMRTYEQYF
.	.	TRBV4-1	TRBJ2-1	14	TGCGCCAGCAGCCAGCTGACAGGATACAATGAGCAGTTCTTC	CASSQLTGYNEQFF
.	.	TRBV6-5	TRBJ2-2	12	TGTGCCAGCAGTTACAATACCGGGGAGCTGTTTTTT	CASSYNTGELFF
.	.	TRBV5-1	TRBJ2-4	15	TGCGCCAGCAGCTCCACGGTTGGAGCCAAAAACATTCAGTACTTC	CASSSTVGAKNIQYF
TRBD1	few	TRBV5-1	TRBJ1-2	15	TGCGCCAGCAGCATCACAGGGGGCGACGCCTATGGCTACACCTTC	CASSITGGDAYGYTF
.	.	TRBV4-1	TRBJ2-7	16	TGCGCCAGCAGCCAAGGTGCTGCGGGGCTAAACTACGAGCAGTACTTC	CASSQGAAGLNYEQYF
TRBD2	.	TRBV11-3	TRBJ2-1	14	TGTGCCAGCAGCTTAGTTTCTAGCGGAAATGAGCAGTTCTTC	CASSLVSSGNEQFF
.	.	TRBV6-5	TRBJ2-1	12	TGTGCCAGCAGTTCCTCGGCTGATGAGCAGTTCTTC	CASSSSADEQFF
TRBD2	.	TRBV6-1	TRBJ2-7	15	TGTGCCAGCAGTGAAGAGCGGGACTTGGGGTACGAGCAGTACTTC	CASSEERDLGYEQYF
.	few	TRBV15	TRBJ2-1	14	TGTGCCACCAGCAGTGACGTCTCTGGGGATGAGCAGTTCTTC	CATSSDVSGDEQFF
.	.	TRBV13	TRBJ2-7	14	TGTGCCAGCAGCTTAGGTCCCGGGAGCTACGAGCAGTACTTC	CASSLGPGSYEQYF
.	.	TRBV5-1	TRBJ2-3	14	TGCGCCAGCAGCTTGGCCAGGAGCACAGATACGCAGTATTTT	CASSLARSTDTQYF
.	.	TRBV15	TRBJ2-5	15	TGTGCCACCAGCAGATCTCCGGGAGAGGTGGAGACCCAGTACTTC	CATSRSPGEVETQYF
.	.	TRBV13	TRBJ2-1	13	TGTGCCAGCAGCTCCACAGGGTACAATGAGCAGTTCTTC	CASSSTGYNEQFF
TRBD1	few	TRBV7-9	TRBJ2-5	15	TGTGCCAGCAGCGATTCGGGACAGAGAGAAGAGACCCAGTACTTC	CASSDSGQREETQYF
.	once	TRBV29-1	TRBJ1-4	20	TGCAGCGTAATAGGGACGGGTACCATAGGGCCAGCTCCTTTATCGGAAAAACTGTTTTTT	CSVIGTGTIGPAPLSEKLFF
TRBD2	.	TRBV7-8	TRBJ2-7	14	TGTGCCAGCAGCCTAGCGGGAGTGAACTACGAGCAGTACTTC	CASSLAGVNYEQYF
TRBD1	.	TRBV6-1	TRBJ1-2	15	TGTGCCAGCAGCAAATCGGCAGGGGGTTTCTATGGCTACACCTTC	CASSKSAGGFYGYTF